This TCR beta chain derives from a study of breast tumors, draining lymph nodes, adjacent tissues. Findings of the study overall: Tumor repertoires ranked between lymph nodes and nontumor tissue in diversity, with V and J gene preferences. Findings are consistent with lymph node origin and intratumoral expansion of most tumor T cells. That most tumor T cells come from lymph nodes remained unproven.

TCRdb re-derived calls from the multiplex PCR reads in MiXCR, one entry per CDR3 protein. The top ten clones hold around 4.4% of a sample with some 200,000 distinct CDR3 sequences, 31% of them seen once. This clonotype was seen many times. Its antigen is not identified. Axillary draining lymph nodes of breast cancer patients supplied the node samples. Sequencing used axillary lymph node tissue. The TCR comes from a female donor with breast cancer. Some clones in this sample may be carry-over from other donors' samples.

The CDR3 sequence: CASRFSGGAGNEQFF. The CDR3 region has the DNA TGTGCCAGCAGATTTAGCGGGGGGGCAGGGAATGAGCAGTTCTTC. The rearrangement joins TRBV2 to TRBJ2-1, with 11 bases fitting TRBD2. Germline CDR1 SNHLY, CDR2 FYNNEI. The CDR3 runs 15 residues. The trim removed 6 bases at V and 7 bases at J, leaving 8 bases unmatched.